The present T cell receptor beta chain was sequenced within a study of low-dose radiotherapy and immunotherapy resistance in tumors. Looking at the study overall: A total of 13 Gy over 26 weeks was given to Cohort 2 as 1 Gy per fraction every two weeks. Once cycle 1 day 1 began, patients took oral aspirin 300 mg daily for four cycles.

About this clonotype: It is likely a read error: a sequence one base away is far more abundant.

CDR1 is SQVTM, CDR2 ANQGSEA, per germline. The CDR3 contains 17 residues. After removal of 4 bases from V and 7 bases from J, the junction contained 15 bases not matched to a gene. cDNA synthesis used a TRAV/TRBV-specific primer set for both chains. Amplification, which lasted about 20 PCR cycles, used a constant-region primer and V-primer adapter to amplify TCRs. mRNA that had been isolated underwent amplification through in vitro transcription. Each CDR3 protein gets one entry after TCRdb re-called the reads with MiXCR. Altogether under 95,000 distinct CDR3 sequences are present, about 17% being singletons, with the ten largest covering approximately 1.3%. Time point in this sample: after trial treatment. Noted treatment: LDRT plus nivolumab, ipilimumab, low-dose cyclophosphamide and aspirin (RACIN trial).

This rearrangement joins TRBV29-1 to TRBJ2-7; 14 nucleotides line up with TRBD2. This material consisted of PBMCs, taken after low-dose radiotherapy plus immunotherapy. The clonotype originates from a male donor with prostate cancer. CDR3 DNA sequence: TGCAGCGTTGGTGGTCTGGGACTAGCGGGAGTTCGGAATGAGCAGTACTTC. It translates to CSVGGLGLAGVRNEQYF.